The clone carrying this T cell receptor (beta chain) has more than one count but fewer than ten. Its antigen is still unknown. This CDR3 comprises 15 residues. Germline V gives CDR1 GTSNPN, CDR2 SVGIG (reference sequence). After removal of 1 base from V and 2 bases from J, the junction contained 4 bases not matched to a gene. Generated by immunoSEQ multiplex PCR, the TCRdb table keeps only in-frame clones and is missing some. Among 8,500 to 14,000 clones listed, around four fifths were seen once. The data originate from a study of OX40 agonist ivuxolimab in advanced cancers. Study information: Ivuxolimab doses were 0.01, 0.1, 0.3, 1.5, 3 or 10 mg/kg every 2 weeks. Participants averaged about 66 years of age (range 23 to 79) and were over 75% male. Overall study findings and caveats: Among the lowest peripheral clonal expansion occurred in 0.1-3.0 mg/kg partial responders. Antigen specificity remained undetermined for the expanded peripheral T cells.

Sequencing was performed on CD4+ or CD8+ T cells sorted from blood, taken in a trial of the OX40 agonist ivuxolimab. The chain uses TRBV30 and TRBJ2-3; 9 bases are shared with TRBD2. This clonotype was obtained from an adult with an advanced solid tumor such as melanoma, head and neck, liver or kidney cancer. The CDR3: CAWSGIAGATDTQYF. CDR3 DNA sequence: TGTGCCTGGAGTGGAATAGCGGGAGCCACAGATACGCAGTATTTT.